This TCR beta chain comes out of a study of cytomegalovirus exposure and HLA in healthy donors. The primer mix had 60 Vbeta and 13 Jbeta primers. Profiling relied on immunoSEQ multiplex PCR, and the TCRdb table lists in-frame clones only, not all of them. The repertoire consists of around 130,000 clones, with around 75% occurring once and the leading ten covering around 3.2%. J lost 12 bases, V lost 5 bases, and 9 bases had no gene match. CDR3 length: 12 residues. CDR1 and CDR2 (germline): SGHVS, FQNEAQ. In the case of this clone: Its target is unknown.

Whole-study findings and limits: A later analysis associated some 16,000 TCR beta sequences with HLA alleles at a 0.05 false discovery rate.

The receptor was isolated from a man aged 25 to 40 in good health and CMV-seronegative. Sequenced input: PBMCs. The gene calls are TRBV7-8 and TRBJ1-2; 7 nucleotides line up with TRBD1. CDR3 loop: CASSQARTGHTF. The DNA for the CDR3 is TGTGCCAGCAGCCAAGCCAGGACAGGACACACCTTC.